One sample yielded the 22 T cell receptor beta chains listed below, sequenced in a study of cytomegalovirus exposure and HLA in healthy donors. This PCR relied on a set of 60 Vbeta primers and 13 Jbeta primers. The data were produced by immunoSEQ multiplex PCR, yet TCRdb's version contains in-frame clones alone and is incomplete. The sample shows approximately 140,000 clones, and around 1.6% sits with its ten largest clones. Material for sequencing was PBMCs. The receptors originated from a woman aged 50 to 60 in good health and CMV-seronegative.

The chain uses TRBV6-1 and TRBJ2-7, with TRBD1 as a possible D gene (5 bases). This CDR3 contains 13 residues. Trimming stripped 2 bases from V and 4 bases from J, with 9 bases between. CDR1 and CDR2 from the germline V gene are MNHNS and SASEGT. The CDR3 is CASSEIDSYEQYF. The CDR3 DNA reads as TGTGCCAGCAGTGAAATCGACAGTTACGAGCAGTACTTC.

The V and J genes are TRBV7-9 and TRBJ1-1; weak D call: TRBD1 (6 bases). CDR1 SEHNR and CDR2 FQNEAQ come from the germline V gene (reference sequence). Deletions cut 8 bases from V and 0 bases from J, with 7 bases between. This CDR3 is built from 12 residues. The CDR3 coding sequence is TGTGCCAGCGGACAGCTGAACACTGAAGCTTTCTTT. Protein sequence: CASGQLNTEAFF. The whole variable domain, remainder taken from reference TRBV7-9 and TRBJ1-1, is DTGVSQNPRHKITKRGQNVTFRCDPISEHNRLYWYRQTLGQGPEFLTYFQNEAQLEKSRLLSDRFSAERPKGSFSTLEIQRTEQGDSAMYLCASGQLNTEAFFGQGTRLTVV.

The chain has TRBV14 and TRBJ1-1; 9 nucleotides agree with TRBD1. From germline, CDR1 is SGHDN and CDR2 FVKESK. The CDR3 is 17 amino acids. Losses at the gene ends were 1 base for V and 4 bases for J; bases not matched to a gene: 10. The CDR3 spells CASSQGRDRVISTEAFF. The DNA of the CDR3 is TGTGCCAGCAGCCAAGGCCGGGACAGGGTTATAAGCACTGAAGCTTTCTTT.

For the CDR3, the DNA is TGTGCCAGCAGCTTTCCCCTACGGCAGGGGAAAGGGCGAGAGACCCAGTACTTC. Residues: CASSFPLRQGKGRETQYF. The chain couples TRBV5-6 to TRBJ2-5; D is perhaps TRBD1 (6 bases). This CDR3 region has 18 residues. Germline V gives CDR1 SGHDT, CDR2 YYEEEE. V lost 2 bases, J lost 4 bases, and 24 bases lay in between.

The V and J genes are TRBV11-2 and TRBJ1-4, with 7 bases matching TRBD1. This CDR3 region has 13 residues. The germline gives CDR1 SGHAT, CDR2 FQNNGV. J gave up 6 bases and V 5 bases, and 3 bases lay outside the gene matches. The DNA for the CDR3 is TGTGCCAGCAGCCAGACAGGGTATGAAAAACTGTTTTTT. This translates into CASSQTGYEKLFF.

The CDR3 nucleotides are TGTGCCAGCAGTGGGGACACAGGGGGAGGTGCTCAGCCCCAGCATTTT. Its translation is CASSGDTGGGAQPQHF. The chain carries TRBV6-1 and TRBJ1-5; 8 nucleotides align to TRBD1. Germline values: CDR1 MNHNS, CDR2 SASEGT. The CDR3 totals 16 residues. V shed 4 bases and J 6 bases; nucleotides not matched to a gene: 11.

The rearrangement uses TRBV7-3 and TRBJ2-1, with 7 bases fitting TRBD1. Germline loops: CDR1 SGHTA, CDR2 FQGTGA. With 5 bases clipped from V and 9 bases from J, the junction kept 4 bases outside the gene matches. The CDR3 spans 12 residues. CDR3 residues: CASSTHRGEQFF. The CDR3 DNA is TGTGCCAGCAGCACGCACAGGGGTGAGCAGTTCTTC.

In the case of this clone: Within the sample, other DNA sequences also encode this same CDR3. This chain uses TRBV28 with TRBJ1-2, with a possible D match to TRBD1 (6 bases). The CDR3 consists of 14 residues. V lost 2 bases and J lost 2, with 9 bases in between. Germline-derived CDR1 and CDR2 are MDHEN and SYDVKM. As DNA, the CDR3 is TGTGCCAGCAGTTTACCCGGACAGAACTATGGCTACACCTTC. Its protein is CASSLPGQNYGYTF.

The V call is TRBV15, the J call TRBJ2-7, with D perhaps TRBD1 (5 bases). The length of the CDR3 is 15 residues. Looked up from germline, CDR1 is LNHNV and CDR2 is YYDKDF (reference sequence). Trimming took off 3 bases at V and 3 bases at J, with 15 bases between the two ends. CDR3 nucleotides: TGTGCCACCAGCAGGACAAAAGGGGCGATCTACGAGCAGTACTTC. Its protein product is CATSRTKGAIYEQYF.

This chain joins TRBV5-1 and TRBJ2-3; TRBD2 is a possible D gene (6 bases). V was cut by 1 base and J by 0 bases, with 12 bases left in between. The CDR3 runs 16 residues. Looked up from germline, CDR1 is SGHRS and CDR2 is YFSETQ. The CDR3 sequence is CASSLFGGTSTDTQYF. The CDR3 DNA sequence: TGCGCCAGCAGCTTGTTTGGCGGGACTAGCACAGATACGCAGTATTTT.

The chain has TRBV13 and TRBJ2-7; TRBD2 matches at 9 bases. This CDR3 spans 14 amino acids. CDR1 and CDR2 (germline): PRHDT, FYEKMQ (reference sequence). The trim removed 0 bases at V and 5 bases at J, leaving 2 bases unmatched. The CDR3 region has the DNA TGTGCCAGCAGCTTAGGGGGACTAGCTCACGAGCAGTACTTC. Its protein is CASSLGGLAHEQYF.

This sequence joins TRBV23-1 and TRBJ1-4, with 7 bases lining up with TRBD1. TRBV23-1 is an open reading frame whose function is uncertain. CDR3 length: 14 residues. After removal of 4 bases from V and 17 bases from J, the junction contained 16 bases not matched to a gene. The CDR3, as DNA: TGCGCCAGCAGTCCCGTGATGGGGACAGCAAAAGACTTTTTT. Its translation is CASSPVMGTAKDFF.

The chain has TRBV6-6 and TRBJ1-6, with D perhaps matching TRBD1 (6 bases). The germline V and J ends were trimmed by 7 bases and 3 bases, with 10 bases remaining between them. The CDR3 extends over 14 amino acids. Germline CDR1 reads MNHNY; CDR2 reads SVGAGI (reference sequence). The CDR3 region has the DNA TGTGCCAGCACGAGGGGGTTCTATAATTCACCCCTCCACTTT. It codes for CASTRGFYNSPLHF.

CDR3 sequence: CASSKDSGAYNEQFF. The CDR3 region has the DNA TGTGCCAGCAGCAAGGACAGTGGGGCCTACAATGAGCAGTTCTTC. The chain is built from TRBV7-2 and TRBJ2-1, with TRBD1 as a possible D gene (6 bases). Trimming shortened V by 5 bases and J by 2 bases, and 13 bases separated the two germline ends. The germline V gene encodes CDR1 SGHTA and CDR2 FQGNSA. The CDR3 loop spans 15 amino acids.

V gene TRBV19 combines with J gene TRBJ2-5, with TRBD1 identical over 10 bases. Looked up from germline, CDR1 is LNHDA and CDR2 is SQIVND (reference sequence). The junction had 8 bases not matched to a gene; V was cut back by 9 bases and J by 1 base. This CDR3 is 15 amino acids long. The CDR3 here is CASRAGTGAQETQYF. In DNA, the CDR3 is TGTGCCAGCCGTGCTGGGACAGGGGCCCAAGAGACCCAGTACTTC.

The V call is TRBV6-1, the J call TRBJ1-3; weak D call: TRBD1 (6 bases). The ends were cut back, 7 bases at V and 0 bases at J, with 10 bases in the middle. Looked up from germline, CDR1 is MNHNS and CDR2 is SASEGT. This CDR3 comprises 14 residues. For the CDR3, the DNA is TGTGCCAGCACCGAACAGGGCTCTGGAAACACCATATATTTT. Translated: CASTEQGSGNTIYF.

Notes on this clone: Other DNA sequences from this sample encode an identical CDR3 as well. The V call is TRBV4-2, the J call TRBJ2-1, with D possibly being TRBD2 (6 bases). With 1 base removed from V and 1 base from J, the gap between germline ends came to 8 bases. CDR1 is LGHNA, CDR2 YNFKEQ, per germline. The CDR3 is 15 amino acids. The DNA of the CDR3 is TGTGCCAGCAGCCAAGGGAGGGAATCCTACAATGAGCAGTTCTTC. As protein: CASSQGRESYNEQFF.

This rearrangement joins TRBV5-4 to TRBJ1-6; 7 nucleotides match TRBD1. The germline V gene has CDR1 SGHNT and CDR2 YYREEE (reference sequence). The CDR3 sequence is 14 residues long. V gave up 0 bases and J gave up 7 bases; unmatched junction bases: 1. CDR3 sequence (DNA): TGTGCCAGCAGCTTGGACAGGGGCAATTCACCCCTCCACTTT. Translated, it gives CASSLDRGNSPLHF.

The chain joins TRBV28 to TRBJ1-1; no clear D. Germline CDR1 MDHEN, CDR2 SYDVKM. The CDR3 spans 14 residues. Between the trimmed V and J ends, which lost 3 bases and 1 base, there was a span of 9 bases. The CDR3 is CASSFSGRNTEAFF. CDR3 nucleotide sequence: TGTGCCAGCAGTTTTAGCGGGAGGAACACTGAAGCTTTCTTT.

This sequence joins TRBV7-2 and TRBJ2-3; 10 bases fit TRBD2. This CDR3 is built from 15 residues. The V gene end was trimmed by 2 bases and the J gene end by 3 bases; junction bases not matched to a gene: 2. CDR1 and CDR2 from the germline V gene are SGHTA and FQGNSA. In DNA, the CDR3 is TGTGCCAGCAGCTTAACTAGCGGGGCTACAGATACGCAGTATTTT. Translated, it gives CASSLTSGATDTQYF.

The DNA of the CDR3 is TGTGCCAGCAGCCTTACCCAGGGCGACTATGGCTACACCTTC. Its protein product is CASSLTQGDYGYTF. This chain connects TRBV7-9 to TRBJ1-2, with D maybe TRBD1 (5 bases). The length of the CDR3 is 14 residues. CDR1 and CDR2 from the germline V gene are SEHNR and FQNEAQ (reference sequence). V was pared by 5 bases and J by 3 bases, with 13 bases between. The full variable domain, with the rest looked up from reference TRBV7-9 and TRBJ1-2, is DTGVSQNPRHKITKRGQNVTFRCDPISEHNRLYWYRQTLGQGPEFLTYFQNEAQLEKSRLLSDRFSAERPKGSFSTLEIQRTEQGDSAMYLCASSLTQGDYGYTFGSGTRLTVV.

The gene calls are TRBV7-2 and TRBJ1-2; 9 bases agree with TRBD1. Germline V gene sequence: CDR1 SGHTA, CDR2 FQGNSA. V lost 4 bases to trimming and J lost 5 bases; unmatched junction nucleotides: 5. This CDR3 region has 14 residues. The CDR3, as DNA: TGTGCCAGCAGCTGGGGACAGGGCGGTTATGGCTACACCTTC. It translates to CASSWGQGGYGYTF.